This TCR beta chain was documented in a study of graft-versus-host responses after intestinal transplantation. This CDR3 has 14 residues. Trimming removed 10 bases at V and 1 base at J, with 15 bases between. CDR1 and CDR2 from the germline V gene are ENHRY and SYGVKD. The protocol was immunoSEQ multiplex PCR, while the TCRdb copy is restricted to in-frame clones and leaves out a portion. The data hold about 100,000 clones, with about 90% observed a single time. Comments on this clone: What it binds is not known.

This chain links TRBV10-3 with TRBJ2-3, with D possibly being TRBD1 (6 bases). This sequence originates from a human donor who received an intestinal transplant. Sequencing used unstimulated CD4+ T cells sorted from spleen or lymph node cells, obtained before intestinal transplant. CDR3 coding DNA: TGTGCCAGCGGCCCGGGACAAGGCACAGATACGCAGTATTTT. It translates to CASGPGQGTDTQYF.